Listed here are 17 T cell receptor beta chains from one sample, sequenced in a study of early T cells in non-severe SARS-CoV-2 infection. TCRdb ran MiXCR on the 5' RACE reads and lists one entry per CDR3 protein. The sample has roughly 27,000 distinct CDR3 sequences, 9.5% to 10% seen once; the top ten hold around 13%. Sequenced sample: whole blood. All receptors derive from an adult who was a healthcare worker with PCR-confirmed SARS-CoV-2 infection or an uninfected control (not recorded which).

This clonotype was seen many times. The chain couples TRBV6-5 to TRBJ2-7, with D possibly matching TRBD1 (6 bases). Germline V CDR1 and CDR2: MNHEY, SVGAGI. This CDR3 is 15 amino acids long. V dropped 5 bases and J dropped 3 bases, with 17 bases sitting between them. The DNA for the CDR3 is TGTGCCAGCAGTCACCCAGGGGTATTGAGCTACGAGCAGTACTTC. Residues: CASSHPGVLSYEQYF.

Ten or more counts support this clonotype. V usage is TRBV9 and J usage is TRBJ2-3; 7 bases match TRBD2. The CDR3 contains 15 residues. J was trimmed by 2 bases and V by 4 bases; bases with no gene match: 7. The germline V gene has CDR1 SGDLS and CDR2 YYNGEE. The chain's CDR3 is CASSIGGGPTDTQYF. The CDR3 region has the DNA TGTGCCAGCAGCATAGGCGGGGGACCCACAGATACGCAGTATTTT.

The V and J genes are TRBV6-5 and TRBJ2-3; 10 bases match TRBD2. The V and J ends lost 3 bases and 4 bases, in that order; junction bases with no gene match: 7. Germline V gives CDR1 MNHEY, CDR2 SVGAGI. The CDR3 covers 16 residues. The CDR3 nucleotides read TGTGCCAGCAGTTATCAGAGCGGGGGGGCGGCAGATACGCAGTATTTT. It encodes CASSYQSGGAADTQYF.

Ten or more counts support this clonotype. V gene TRBV20-1 combines with J gene TRBJ2-1; D gene unclear. CDR3 size: 16 residues. Germline V lookup: CDR1 DFQATT, CDR2 SNEGSKA (reference sequence). V dropped 2 bases and J dropped 7 bases, with 21 bases sitting between them. As DNA, the CDR3 is TGCAGTGCTAGAAGCCTGTCCAACTCGGGCGCGAATGAGCAGTTCTTC. It codes for CSARSLSNSGANEQFF.

The chain employs TRBV24-1 and TRBJ2-3; D is tentatively TRBD1 or TRBD2 (5 bases each). V was shortened by 5 bases and J by 4 bases, with 18 bases between the two germline ends. The CDR3 contains 16 residues. Germline V gene lookup returns CDR1 KGHDR and CDR2 SFDVKD. The CDR3 is CATSGRRDPRPDTQYF. In nucleotides, the CDR3 is TGTGCCACCAGTGGCCGCCGGGACCCCAGGCCAGATACGCAGTATTTT.

The table lists this clonotype with many counts. The genes are TRBV7-2 and TRBJ2-7; tentatively, D is TRBD2 (6 bases). Germline CDR1 and CDR2: SGHTA and FQGNSA. Trimming removed 4 bases at V and 4 bases at J, with 14 bases between. CDR3 length: 14 residues. DNA of the CDR3: TGTGCCAGCAGCTACCGTGGGGGGAGGTACGAGCAGTACTTC. Its protein product is CASSYRGGRYEQYF.

Only a few counts were recorded for this clonotype. V is TRBV29-1 and J is TRBJ1-1; D is uncertain. The CDR3 contains 12 residues. Trimming shortened V by 5 bases and J by 2 bases, and 9 bases separated the two germline ends. The germline gives CDR1 SQVTM, CDR2 ANQGSEA. This CDR3 is CSVSQFNTEAFF. DNA for the CDR3: TGCAGCGTTTCTCAGTTTAACACTGAAGCTTTCTTT. Drawing the rest from reference TRBV29-1 and TRBJ1-1, the complete variable domain is SAVISQKPSRDICQRGTSLTIQCQVDSQVTMMFWYRQQPGQSLTLIATANQGSEATYESGFVIDKFPISRPNLTFSTLTVSNMSPEDSSIYLCSVSQFNTEAFFGQGTRLTVV.

This clonotype occurred many times. The rearrangement joins TRBV20-1 to TRBJ2-1; 8 bases match TRBD1. The CDR3 has 15 residues. Per germline, CDR1 DFQATT and CDR2 SNEGSKA (reference sequence). The V and J ends lost 6 bases and 8 bases, in that order; junction bases with no gene match: 15. The CDR3 sequence: CSAQGAGGYTHEQFF. The CDR3 bases are TGCAGTGCCCAGGGGGCCGGAGGGTACACCCATGAGCAGTTCTTC.

In this sample, this clonotype turned up many times. This chain uses TRBV7-2 with TRBJ2-7, with D hard to call. Germline loops: CDR1 SGHTA, CDR2 FQGNSA. CDR3 length: 14 residues. With 2 bases removed from V and 3 bases from J, the gap between germline ends came to 11 bases. The CDR3 here is CASSLRKGGYEQYF. As DNA, the CDR3 is TGTGCCAGCAGCTTAAGAAAGGGCGGCTACGAGCAGTACTTC.

The table lists this clonotype with a few counts. The J gene is TRBJ2-2, the V gene TRBV6-2 or TRBV6-3; no definite D call. With 0 bases removed from V and 7 bases from J, the gap between germline ends came to 9 bases. The CDR3 sequence is 14 residues long. The germline V gene has CDR1 MNHEY and CDR2 SVGEGT. Here the CDR3 DNA reads TGTGCCAGCAGTTACTCTCCTAGTGTCGGGGAGCTGTTTTTT. Encoded protein: CASSYSPSVGELFF.

A few counts support this clonotype. V and J are TRBV24-1 and TRBJ2-3, with 10 nucleotides matching TRBD2. Germline CDR1 KGHDR, CDR2 SFDVKD. V dropped 3 bases and J dropped 10; count of bases not matched to a gene: 12. The CDR3 has 16 amino acids. The CDR3 DNA reads TGTGCCACCAGTGATCCAGCGGGGGGGCTTCAGGAGGCGCAGTATTTT. It encodes CATSDPAGGLQEAQYF.

The chain carries TRBV7-2 and TRBJ2-3; TRBD2 aligns across 7 bases. Germline V gene data show CDR1 as SGHTA and CDR2 as FQGNSA. This CDR3 region has 14 residues. Losses at the gene ends were 6 bases for V and 5 bases for J; bases not matched to a gene: 8. The CDR3: CASRNTLAEDTQYF. CDR3 DNA: TGTGCCAGCAGAAACACCCTAGCGGAAGATACGCAGTATTTT.

This clonotype was detected ten times or more. The V call is TRBV12-3 or TRBV12-4, the J call TRBJ1-2; no clear D gene. V lost 6 bases and J lost 0, with 11 bases in between. This CDR3 has 14 amino acids. In DNA form, the CDR3 reads TGTGCCAGCAGCCCTAGGAGCCCTAACTATGGCTACACCTTC. Its translation: CASSPRSPNYGYTF.

Within the sample, this clonotype is medium-sized. The gene calls are TRBV6-2 or TRBV6-3 and TRBJ2-2, with D perhaps assigned TRBD1 or TRBD2 (5 bases each). The CDR3 is made up of 13 amino acids. V dropped 10 bases and J dropped 6 bases, with 15 bases sitting between them. Germline CDR1 is MNHEY and CDR2 is SVGEGT. The CDR3 DNA follows: TGTGCCACCAGAGGGGCTTTGGCCGGGGAGCTGTTTTTT. This sequence encodes CATRGALAGELFF.

This clonotype was seen ten or more times. CDR3: CASSISGGDYEQYF. Here the CDR3 DNA reads TGTGCCAGCAGTATAAGCGGGGGGGACTACGAGCAGTACTTC. V is TRBV3-1 and J is TRBJ2-7; the match to TRBD2 covers 10 bases. There are 14 residues in the CDR3. V trimming: 6 bases; J trimming: 3 bases; junction bases outside the gene matches: 5. Per germline, CDR1 LGHDT and CDR2 YNNKEL (reference sequence).

This clonotype was observed at least ten times. The V call is TRBV12-3 or TRBV12-4, the J call TRBJ2-7; a weak D match, TRBD2 (5 bases). V was trimmed by 6 bases and J by 4 bases, leaving 7 bases between them. The CDR3 contains 11 residues. The CDR3 DNA is TGTGCCAGCAGCCCGGGGTACGAGCAGTACTTC. Residues: CASSPGYEQYF.

This clonotype was seen ten or more times. The rearrangement uses TRBV5-1 and TRBJ2-5; 9 nucleotides agree with TRBD2. J was trimmed by 0 bases and V by 5 bases; bases with no gene match: 5. This CDR3 contains 15 residues. Germline values: CDR1 SGHRS, CDR2 YFSETQ. CDR3 sequence reads: CASRAGGKYQETQYF. The CDR3 DNA follows: TGCGCCAGCAGAGCGGGGGGCAAATACCAAGAGACCCAGTACTTC. Combining the CDR3 with reference TRBV5-1 and TRBJ2-5 gives the whole variable domain KAGVTQTPRYLIKTRGQQVTLSCSPISGHRSVSWYQQTPGQGLQFLFEYFSETQRNKGNFPGRFSGRQFSNSRSEMNVSTLELGDSALYLCASRAGGKYQETQYFGPGTRLLVL.